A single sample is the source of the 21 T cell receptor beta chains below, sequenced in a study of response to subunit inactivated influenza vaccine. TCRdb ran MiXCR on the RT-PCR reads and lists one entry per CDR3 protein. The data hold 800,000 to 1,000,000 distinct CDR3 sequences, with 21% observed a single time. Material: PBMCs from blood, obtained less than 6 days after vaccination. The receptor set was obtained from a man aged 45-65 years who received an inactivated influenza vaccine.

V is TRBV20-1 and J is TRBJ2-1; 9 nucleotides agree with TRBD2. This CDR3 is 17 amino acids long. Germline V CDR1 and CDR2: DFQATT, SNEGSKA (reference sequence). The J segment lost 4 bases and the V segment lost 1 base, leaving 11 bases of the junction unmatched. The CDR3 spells CSARALLREGVYNEQFF. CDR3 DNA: TGCAGTGCTAGAGCCCTTTTGCGGGAGGGAGTTTACAATGAGCAGTTCTTC.

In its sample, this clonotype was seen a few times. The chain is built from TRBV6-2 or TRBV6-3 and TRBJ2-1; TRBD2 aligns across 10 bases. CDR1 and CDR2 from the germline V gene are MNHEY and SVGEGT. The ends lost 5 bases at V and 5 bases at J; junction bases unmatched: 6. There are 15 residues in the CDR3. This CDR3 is CASSNTAGGDNEQFF. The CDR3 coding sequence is TGTGCCAGCAGTAACACAGCGGGAGGGGACAATGAGCAGTTCTTC.

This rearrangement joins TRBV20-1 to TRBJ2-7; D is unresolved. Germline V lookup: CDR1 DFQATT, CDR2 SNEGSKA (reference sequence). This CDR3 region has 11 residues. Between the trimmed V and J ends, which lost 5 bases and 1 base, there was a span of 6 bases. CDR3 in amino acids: CSALLSYEQYF. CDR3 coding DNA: TGCAGTGCTCTCTTATCCTACGAGCAGTACTTC.

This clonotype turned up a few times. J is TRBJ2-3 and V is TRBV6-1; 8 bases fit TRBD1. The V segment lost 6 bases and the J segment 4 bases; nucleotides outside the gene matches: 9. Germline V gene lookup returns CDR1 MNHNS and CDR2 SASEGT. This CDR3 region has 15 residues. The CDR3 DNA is TGTGCCAGCAGGGGCCGGACAGGGTCGGCAGATACGCAGTATTTT. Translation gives CASRGRTGSADTQYF.

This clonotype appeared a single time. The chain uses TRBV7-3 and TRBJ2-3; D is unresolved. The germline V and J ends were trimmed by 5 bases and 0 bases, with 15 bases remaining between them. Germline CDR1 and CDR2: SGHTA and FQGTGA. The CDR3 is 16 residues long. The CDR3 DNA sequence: TGTGCCAGCAGCCCTTATCTCGGGTCAAGCACAGATACGCAGTATTTT. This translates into CASSPYLGSSTDTQYF.

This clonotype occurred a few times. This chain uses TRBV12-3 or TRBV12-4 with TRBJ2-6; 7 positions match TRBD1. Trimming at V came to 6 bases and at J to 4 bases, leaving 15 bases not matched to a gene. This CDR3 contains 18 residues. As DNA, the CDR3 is TGTGCCAGCAGCCCGGACAGGAGTACTCTTCCCGGGGCCAACGTCCTGACTTTC. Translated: CASSPDRSTLPGANVLTF.

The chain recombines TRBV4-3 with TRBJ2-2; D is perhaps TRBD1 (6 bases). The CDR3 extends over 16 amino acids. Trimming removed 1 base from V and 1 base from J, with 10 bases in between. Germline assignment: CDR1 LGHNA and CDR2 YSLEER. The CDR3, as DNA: TGCGCCAGCAGCCAAGTCGGGACACTGAACACCGGGGAGCTGTTTTTT. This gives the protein CASSQVGTLNTGELFF.

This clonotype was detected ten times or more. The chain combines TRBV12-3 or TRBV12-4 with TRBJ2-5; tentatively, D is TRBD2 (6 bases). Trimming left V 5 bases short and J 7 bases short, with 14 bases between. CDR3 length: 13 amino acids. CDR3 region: CASSRGTLGTQYF. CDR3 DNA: TGTGCCAGCAGTCGGGGGACCCTGGGGACCCAGTACTTC.

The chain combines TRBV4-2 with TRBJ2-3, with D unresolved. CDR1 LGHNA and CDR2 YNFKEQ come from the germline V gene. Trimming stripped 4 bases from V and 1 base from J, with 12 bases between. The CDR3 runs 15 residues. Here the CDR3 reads CASSPAYGGTDTQYF. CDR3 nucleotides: TGTGCCAGCAGCCCGGCATATGGGGGCACAGATACGCAGTATTTT.

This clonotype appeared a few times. The CDR3 loop reads CASSQVRGGTDTQYF. CDR3 nucleotides: TGTGCCAGCAGCCAAGTACGGGGGGGCACAGATACGCAGTATTTT. This sequence joins TRBV14 and TRBJ2-3; 7 bases line up with TRBD2. J was trimmed by 1 base and V by 1 base; bases with no gene match: 2. Germline-derived CDR1 and CDR2 are SGHDN and FVKESK. This CDR3 comprises 15 residues.

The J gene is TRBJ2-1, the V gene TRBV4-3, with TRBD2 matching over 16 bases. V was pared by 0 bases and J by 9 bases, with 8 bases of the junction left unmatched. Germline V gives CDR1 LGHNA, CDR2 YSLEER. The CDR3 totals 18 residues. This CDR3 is CASSQDGTSGRALGEQFF. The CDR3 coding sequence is TGCGCCAGCAGCCAAGACGGGACTAGCGGGAGGGCCCTCGGTGAGCAGTTCTTC.

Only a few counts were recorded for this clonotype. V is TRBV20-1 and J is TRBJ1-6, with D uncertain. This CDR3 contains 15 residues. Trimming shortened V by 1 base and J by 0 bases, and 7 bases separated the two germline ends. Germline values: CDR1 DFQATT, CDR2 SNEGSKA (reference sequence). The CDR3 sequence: CSARAGSSYNSPLHF. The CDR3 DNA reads TGCAGTGCTAGAGCTGGAAGCTCCTATAATTCACCCCTCCACTTT.

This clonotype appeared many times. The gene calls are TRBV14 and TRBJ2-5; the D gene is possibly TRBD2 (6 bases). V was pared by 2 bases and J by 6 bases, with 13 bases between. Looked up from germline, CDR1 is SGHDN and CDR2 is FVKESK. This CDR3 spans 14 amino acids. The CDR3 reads CASSQTGLSKTQYF. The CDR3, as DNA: TGTGCCAGCAGCCAAACGGGACTTTCGAAGACCCAGTACTTC.

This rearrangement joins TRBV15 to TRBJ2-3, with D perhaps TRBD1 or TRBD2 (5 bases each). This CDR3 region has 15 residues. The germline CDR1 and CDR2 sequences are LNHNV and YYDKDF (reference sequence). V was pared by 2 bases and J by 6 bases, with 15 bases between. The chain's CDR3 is CATSRNPPGTDTQYF. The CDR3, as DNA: TGTGCCACCAGCAGAAACCCACCCGGGACCGATACGCAGTATTTT.

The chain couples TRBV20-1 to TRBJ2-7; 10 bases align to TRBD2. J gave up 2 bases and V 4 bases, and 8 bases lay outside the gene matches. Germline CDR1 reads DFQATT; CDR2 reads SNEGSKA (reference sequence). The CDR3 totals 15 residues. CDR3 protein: CSAMRLAGNPYEQYF. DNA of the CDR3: TGCAGTGCTATGCGACTAGCGGGTAATCCCTACGAGCAGTACTTC.

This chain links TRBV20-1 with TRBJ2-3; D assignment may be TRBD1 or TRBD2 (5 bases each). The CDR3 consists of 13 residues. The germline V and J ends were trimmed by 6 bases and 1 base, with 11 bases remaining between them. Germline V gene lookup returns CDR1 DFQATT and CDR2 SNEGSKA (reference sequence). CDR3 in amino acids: CSAPLGGTDTQYF. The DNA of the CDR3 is TGCAGTGCCCCTTTGGGGGGCACAGATACGCAGTATTTT.

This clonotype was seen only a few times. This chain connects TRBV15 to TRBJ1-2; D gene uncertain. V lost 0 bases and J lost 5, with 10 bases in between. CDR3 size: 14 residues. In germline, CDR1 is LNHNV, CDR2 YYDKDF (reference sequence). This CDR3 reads CATSRDRTGYGYTF. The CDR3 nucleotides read TGTGCCACCAGCAGAGATAGGACGGGGTATGGCTACACCTTC.

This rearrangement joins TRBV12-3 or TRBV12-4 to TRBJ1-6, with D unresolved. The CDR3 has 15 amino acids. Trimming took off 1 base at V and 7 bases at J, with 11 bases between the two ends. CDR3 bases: TGTGCCAGCAGTTTAGGAGGGAATACCAATTCACCCCTCCACTTT. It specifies CASSLGGNTNSPLHF.

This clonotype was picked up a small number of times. This CDR3 reads CASSFGLGIHNEQFF. The DNA of the CDR3 is TGTGCCAGCAGCTTCGGACTGGGTATACACAATGAGCAGTTCTTC. The genes are TRBV7-2 and TRBJ2-1, with a tentative D call TRBD2 (5 bases). This CDR3 contains 15 residues. V lost 3 bases to trimming and J lost 5 bases, with 14 bases between them. Per the germline V gene, CDR1 is SGHTA and CDR2 is FQGNSA.

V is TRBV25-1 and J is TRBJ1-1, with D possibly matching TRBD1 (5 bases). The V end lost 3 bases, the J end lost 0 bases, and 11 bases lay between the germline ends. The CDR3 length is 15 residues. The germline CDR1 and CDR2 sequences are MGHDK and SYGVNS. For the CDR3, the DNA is TGTGCCAGCAGTGATAGTGACAGATTGAACACTGAAGCTTTCTTT. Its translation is CASSDSDRLNTEAFF.

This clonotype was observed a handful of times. CDR3 in DNA: TGTGCCAGCACTCCGACAGGGTATCACGAGCAGTACTTC. Translating it yields CASTPTGYHEQYF. The chain uses TRBV2 and TRBJ2-7; 7 bases match TRBD1. The CDR3 sequence is 13 residues long. V shed 7 bases, J shed 5 bases, and the junction held 8 bases outside the gene matches. CDR1 SNHLY and CDR2 FYNNEI come from the germline V gene.